This TCR beta chain was observed in a study of graft-versus-host responses after intestinal transplantation. Background on the study: Recipients were all induced with anti-thymocyte globulin, then given tacrolimus and steroids for about three years. Whole-study findings and limits: Early HvG declines after transplant were associated with peak circulating GvH clone levels. GvH clones were identified in recipient marrow, with some first appearing in ileum or blood. Allograft graft-versus-host to host-versus-graft clonal ratios ran high in patients with graft-donor T cell macrochimerism.

This table comes from immunoSEQ multiplex PCR, and its TCRdb copy is limited to in-frame clones, with some not included. Seen here are 85,000 to 90,000 clones, 80% to 85% observed once, and the top ten hold 17%. V lost 2 bases to trimming and J lost 6 bases, with 7 bases between them. Germline V lookup: CDR1 MNHEY, CDR2 SVGAGI. There are 13 residues in the CDR3. Comments on this clone: The antigen remains undetermined.

The chain uses TRBV6-5 and TRBJ2-2; no definite D call. This clonotype originated in a human donor who received an intestinal transplant. The input for sequencing was unstimulated CD8+ T cells sorted from spleen or lymph node cells, taken before intestinal transplant. The CDR3 DNA follows: TGTGCCAGCAGTTACGCCCCCCCCGGGGAGCTGTTTTTT. It encodes CASSYAPPGELFF.